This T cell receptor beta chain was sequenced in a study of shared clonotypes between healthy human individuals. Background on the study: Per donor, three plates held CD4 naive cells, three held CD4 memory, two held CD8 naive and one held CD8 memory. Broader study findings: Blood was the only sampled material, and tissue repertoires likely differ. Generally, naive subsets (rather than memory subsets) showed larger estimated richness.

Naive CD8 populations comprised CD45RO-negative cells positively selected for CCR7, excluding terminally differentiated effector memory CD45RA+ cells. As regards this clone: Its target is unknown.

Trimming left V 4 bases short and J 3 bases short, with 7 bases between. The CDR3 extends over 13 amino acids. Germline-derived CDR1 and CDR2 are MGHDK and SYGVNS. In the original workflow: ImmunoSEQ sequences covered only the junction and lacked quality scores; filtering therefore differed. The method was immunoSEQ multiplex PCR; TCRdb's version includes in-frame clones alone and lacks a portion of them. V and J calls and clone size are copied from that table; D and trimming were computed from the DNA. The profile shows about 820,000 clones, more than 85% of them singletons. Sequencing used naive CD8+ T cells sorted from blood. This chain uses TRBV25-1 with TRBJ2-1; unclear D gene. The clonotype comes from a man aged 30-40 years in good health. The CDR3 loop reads CASSVGSYNEQFF. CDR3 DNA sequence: TGTGCCAGCAGTGTGGGTAGCTACAATGAGCAGTTCTTC.